This TCR beta chain came from a study of blood T cell repertoires in COVID-19. Study-level information: PBMCs, B-cell-depleted T cells, or T cells were the source of the cDNA or gDNA that made up the material.

The method was immunoSEQ multiplex PCR; TCRdb's version includes in-frame clones alone and lacks a portion of them. This table holds 130,000 to 150,000 clones, approximately 85% found once. Germline assignment: CDR1 SEHNR and CDR2 FQNEAQ (reference sequence). Trimming took 5 bases from V and 3 from J, leaving 10 bases between them. The CDR3 sequence is 13 residues long. Input material: peripheral blood. The TCR sequence derives from a human donor with acute or convalescent COVID-19. The donor label of this sample is uncertain. This chain joins TRBV7-9 and TRBJ1-1, with D possibly matching TRBD1 (5 bases). The CDR3 region has the DNA TGTGCCAGCAGCACCAGGGTAGACACTGAAGCTTTCTTT. This codes for CASSTRVDTEAFF.